Listed below are T cell receptor beta chains from one sample, sequenced in a study of vaccination effects on CD4 cells after COVID-19. For these TCRs, the target antigens are not known. Sequencing used immunoSEQ multiplex PCR; TCRdb keeps in-frame clones, though not all of them. The repertoire has approximately 70,000 clones, roughly four fifths of them found once; the top ten carry 1.2%. The sequences come from CD4+ T cells from PBMCs cultured with HCoV-229E spike peptides, collected after COVID-19 vaccination. These receptors were collected from a human donor who received a COVID-19 vaccine. Each CDR3 is given with its conserved first and last residue. A D gene is named only where the DNA matches it firmly. Some rows have no size entry. The others give once, few or many, or a class for an expanded clone.

v_gene,d_gene,j_gene,abundance,CDR3aa,CDR3nt
TRBV7-8,NA,TRBJ1-6,NA,CASSLILGDSPLHF,TGTGCCAGCAGCTTAATTCTTGGGGATTCACCCCTCCACTTT
TRBV30,TRBD1,TRBJ1-3,NA,CAWSGSFGQGSGNTIYF,TGTGCCTGGAGTGGGTCCTTCGGACAGGGCTCTGGAAACACCATATATTTT
TRBV2,NA,TRBJ2-2,NA,CASISTWNTGELFF,TGTGCCAGCATTTCGACGTGGAACACCGGGGAGCTGTTTTTT
TRBV6-2/TRBV6-3,NA,TRBJ2-3,NA,CASSYGGRSTDTQYF,TGTGCCAGCAGTTACGGGGGGCGAAGCACAGATACGCAGTATTTT
TRBV29-1,TRBD1,TRBJ1-1,NA,CSAYEDRTMNTEAFF,TGCAGCGCGTATGAGGACAGGACTATGAACACTGAAGCTTTCTTT
TRBV18,NA,TRBJ1-2,NA,CASSPGHNYGYTF,TGTGCCAGCTCACCTGGGCATAACTATGGCTACACCTTC
TRBV5-8,NA,TRBJ2-1,NA,CASPLGAFNPGVNEQFF,TGTGCCAGCCCCCTGGGGGCATTCAACCCAGGGGTCAATGAGCAGTTCTTC
TRBV3-1/TRBV3-2,NA,TRBJ1-1,NA,CASSQRLSTEEAFF,TGTGCCAGCAGCCAAAGGTTATCGACAGAGGAAGCTTTCTTT
TRBV5-8,TRBD1,TRBJ1-5,NA,CASSSQTGVRQPQHF,TGTGCCAGCAGCTCGCAGACAGGGGTGAGACAGCCCCAGCATTTT
TRBV24-1,NA,TRBJ1-1,NA,CATSDFKGIEAFF,TGTGCCACCAGTGATTTTAAGGGTATTGAAGCTTTCTTT
TRBV7-2,NA,TRBJ1-3,NA,CASSLAGLLGGNTIYF,TGTGCCAGCAGCTTAGCAGGGTTGCTAGGAGGAAACACCATATATTTT
TRBV18,NA,TRBJ1-1,NA,CASSPQGRTEAFF,TGTGCCAGCTCACCGCAGGGGAGGACTGAAGCTTTCTTT
TRBV5-1,NA,TRBJ2-5,NA,CASSLRSGTQETQYF,TGCGCCAGCAGCTTAAGATCAGGGACCCAAGAGACCCAGTACTTC
TRBV2,TRBD1,TRBJ1-5,NA,CASSPDRSNQPQHF,TGTGCCAGCAGCCCGGACAGGAGCAATCAGCCCCAGCATTTT
TRBV5-1,NA,TRBJ2-2,few,CASSAPRTGELFF,TGCGCCAGCAGCGCCCCTCGCACCGGGGAGCTGTTTTTT
TRBV28,NA,TRBJ1-2,NA,CASRGLWGYTF,TGTGCCAGCAGGGGTCTGTGGGGCTACACCTTC
TRBV30,TRBD1,TRBJ1-5,NA,CAWQGQALNQPQHF,TGTGCCTGGCAGGGACAGGCCCTCAATCAGCCCCAGCATTTT
TRBV19,NA,TRBJ1-5,few,CASSIDPSAQPQHF,TGTGCCAGTAGTATAGATCCTTCGGCTCAGCCCCAGCATTTT
TRBV9,NA,TRBJ2-5,once,CADGTQQETQYF,TGTGCTGATGGAACCCAACAAGAGACCCAGTACTTC
TRBV29-1,NA,TRBJ1-2,NA,CSASEGSYGYTF,TGCAGCGCCAGTGAAGGAAGCTATGGCTACACCTTC
TRBV6-2/TRBV6-3,NA,TRBJ1-2,NA,CASSSRVEGRGYYGYTF,TGTGCCAGCAGTTCGAGGGTTGAAGGAAGAGGGTACTATGGCTACACCTTC
TRBV5-1,TRBD1,TRBJ1-5,NA,CASSLEGQVNQPQHF,TGCGCCAGCAGCTTGGAGGGACAGGTAAATCAGCCCCAGCATTTT
TRBV7-3,TRBD1,TRBJ1-6,NA,CASSVTGQGERSPLHF,TGTGCCAGCAGCGTAACCGGACAGGGAGAGCGTTCACCCCTCCACTTT
TRBV19,TRBD1,TRBJ2-2,NA,CASSVGQGAPGELFF,TGTGCCAGTAGTGTGGGACAGGGGGCCCCCGGGGAGCTGTTTTTT
TRBV6-5,NA,TRBJ1-2,NA,CASSYSIRRRYGYTF,TGTGCCAGCAGTTACTCGATAAGACGACGGTATGGCTACACCTTC
TRBV11-2,TRBD1,TRBJ2-6,NA,CASRHITGETGANVLTF,TGTGCCAGCAGACATATCACAGGGGAAACAGGGGCCAACGTCCTGACTTTC
TRBV5-1,TRBD2,TRBJ2-5,NA,CASSLATSGGWETQYF,TGCGCCAGCAGCTTGGCTACTAGCGGGGGCTGGGAGACCCAGTACTTC